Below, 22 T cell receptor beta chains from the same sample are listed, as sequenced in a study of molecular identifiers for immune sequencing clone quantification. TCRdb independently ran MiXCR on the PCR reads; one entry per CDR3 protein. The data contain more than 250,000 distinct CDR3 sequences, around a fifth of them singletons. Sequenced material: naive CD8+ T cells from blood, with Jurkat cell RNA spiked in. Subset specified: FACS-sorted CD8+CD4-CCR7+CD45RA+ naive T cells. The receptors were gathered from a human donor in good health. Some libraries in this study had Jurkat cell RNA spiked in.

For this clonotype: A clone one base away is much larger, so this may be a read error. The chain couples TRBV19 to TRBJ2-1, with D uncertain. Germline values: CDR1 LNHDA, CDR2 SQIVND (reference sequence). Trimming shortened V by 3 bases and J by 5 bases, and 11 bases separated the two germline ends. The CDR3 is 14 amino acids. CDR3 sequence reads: CASSIRTADNEQFF. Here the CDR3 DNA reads TGTGCCAGTAGTATTAGGACCGCGGACAATGAGCAGTTCTTC.

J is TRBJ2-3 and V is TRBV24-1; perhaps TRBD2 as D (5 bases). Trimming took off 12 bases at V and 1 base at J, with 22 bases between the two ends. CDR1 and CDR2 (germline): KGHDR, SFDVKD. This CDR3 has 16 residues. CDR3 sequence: CAANPRTQDGTDTQYF. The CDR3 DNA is TGTGCCGCTAATCCAAGGACTCAGGATGGCACAGATACGCAGTATTTT.

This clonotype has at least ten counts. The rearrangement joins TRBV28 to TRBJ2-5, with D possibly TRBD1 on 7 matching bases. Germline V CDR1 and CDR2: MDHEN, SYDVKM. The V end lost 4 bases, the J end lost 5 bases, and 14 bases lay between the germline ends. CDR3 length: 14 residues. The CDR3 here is CASSSRGRMETQYF. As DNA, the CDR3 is TGTGCCAGCAGTTCCAGGGGGAGGATGGAGACCCAGTACTTC.

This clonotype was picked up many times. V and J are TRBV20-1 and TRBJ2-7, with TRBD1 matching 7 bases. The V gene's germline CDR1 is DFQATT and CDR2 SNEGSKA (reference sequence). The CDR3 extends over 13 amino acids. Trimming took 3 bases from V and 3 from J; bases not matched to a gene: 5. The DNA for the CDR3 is TGCAGTGCTAGGACAGGGAAGAACTACGAGCAGTACTTC. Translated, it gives CSARTGKNYEQYF.

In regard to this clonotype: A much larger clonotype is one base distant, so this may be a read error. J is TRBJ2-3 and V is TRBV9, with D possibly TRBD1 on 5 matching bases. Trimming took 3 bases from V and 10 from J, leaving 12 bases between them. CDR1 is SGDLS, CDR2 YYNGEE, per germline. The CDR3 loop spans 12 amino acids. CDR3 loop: CASSGGGNAQYF. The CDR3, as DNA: TGTGCCAGCAGCGGGGGCGGCAATGCGCAGTATTTT.

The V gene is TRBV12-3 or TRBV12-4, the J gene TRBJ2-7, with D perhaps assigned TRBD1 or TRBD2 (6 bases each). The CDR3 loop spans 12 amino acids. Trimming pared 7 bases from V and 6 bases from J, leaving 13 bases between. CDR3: CASTGGHSEQYF. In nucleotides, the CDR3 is TGTGCCAGCACCGGGGGACACTCCGAGCAGTACTTC.

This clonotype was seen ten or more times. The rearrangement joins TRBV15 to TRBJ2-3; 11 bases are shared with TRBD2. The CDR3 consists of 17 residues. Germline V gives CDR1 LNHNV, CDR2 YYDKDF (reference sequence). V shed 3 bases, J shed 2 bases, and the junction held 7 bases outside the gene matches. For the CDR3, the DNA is TGTGCCACCAGCAGGAGGACTAGCGGGCGATCCACAGATACGCAGTATTTT. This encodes CATSRRTSGRSTDTQYF.

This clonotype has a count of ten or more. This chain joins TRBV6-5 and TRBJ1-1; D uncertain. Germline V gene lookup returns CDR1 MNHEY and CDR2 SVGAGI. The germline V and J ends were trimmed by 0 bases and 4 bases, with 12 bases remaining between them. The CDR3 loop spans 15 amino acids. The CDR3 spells CASSYSGSGPTEAFF. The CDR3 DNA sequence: TGTGCCAGCAGTTACTCCGGTTCCGGTCCCACTGAAGCTTTCTTT.

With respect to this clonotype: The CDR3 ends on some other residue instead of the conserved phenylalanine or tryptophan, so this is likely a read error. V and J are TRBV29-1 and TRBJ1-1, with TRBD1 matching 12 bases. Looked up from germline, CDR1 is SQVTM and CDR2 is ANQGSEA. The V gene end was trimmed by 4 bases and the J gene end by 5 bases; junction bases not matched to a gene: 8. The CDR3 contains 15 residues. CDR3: CSVGKGQGAKTEAFL. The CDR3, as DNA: TGCAGCGTTGGAAAGGGACAGGGGGCGAAAACTGAAGCTTTCCTT.

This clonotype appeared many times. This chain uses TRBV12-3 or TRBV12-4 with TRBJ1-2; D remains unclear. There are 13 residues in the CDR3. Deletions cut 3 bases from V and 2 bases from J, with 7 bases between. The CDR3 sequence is CASSFPGNYGYTF. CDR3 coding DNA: TGTGCCAGCAGTTTCCCAGGAAACTATGGCTACACCTTC.

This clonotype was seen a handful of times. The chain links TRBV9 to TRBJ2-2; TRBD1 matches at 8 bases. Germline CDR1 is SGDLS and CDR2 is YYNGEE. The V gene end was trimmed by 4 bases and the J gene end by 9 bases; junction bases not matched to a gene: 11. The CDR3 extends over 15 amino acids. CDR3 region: CASSPAGQGIWELFF. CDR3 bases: TGTGCCAGCAGCCCAGCCGGACAGGGTATCTGGGAGCTGTTTTTT.

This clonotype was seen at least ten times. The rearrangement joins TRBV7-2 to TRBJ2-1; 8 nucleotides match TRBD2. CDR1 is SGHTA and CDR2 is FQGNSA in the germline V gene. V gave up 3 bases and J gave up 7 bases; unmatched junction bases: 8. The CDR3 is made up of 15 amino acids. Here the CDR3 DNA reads TGTGCCAGCAGCTTTTTAGCGGGGAGTTGGAATGAGCAGTTCTTC. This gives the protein CASSFLAGSWNEQFF.

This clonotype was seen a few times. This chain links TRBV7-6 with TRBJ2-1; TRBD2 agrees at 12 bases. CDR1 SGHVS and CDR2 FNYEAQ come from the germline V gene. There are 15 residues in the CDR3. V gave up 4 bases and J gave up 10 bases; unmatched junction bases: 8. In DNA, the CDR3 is TGTGCCAGCAGCTCTAGCGGGAGGGCCATGGGAGAGCAGTTCTTC. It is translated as CASSSSGRAMGEQFF.

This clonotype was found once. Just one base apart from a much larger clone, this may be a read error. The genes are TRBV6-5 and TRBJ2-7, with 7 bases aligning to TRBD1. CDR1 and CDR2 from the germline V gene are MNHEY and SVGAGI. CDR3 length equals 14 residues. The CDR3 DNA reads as TGTGCCGGCAGTAACCGGGACAGTATGTACGAGCAGTACTTC. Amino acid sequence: CAGSNRDSMYEQYF.

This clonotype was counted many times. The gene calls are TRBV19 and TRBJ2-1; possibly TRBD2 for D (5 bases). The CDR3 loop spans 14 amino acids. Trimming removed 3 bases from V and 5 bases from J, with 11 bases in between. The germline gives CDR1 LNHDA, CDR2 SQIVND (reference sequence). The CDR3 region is CASSISGSHNEQFF. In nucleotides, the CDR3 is TGTGCCAGTAGTATTTCGGGGTCCCACAATGAGCAGTTCTTC.

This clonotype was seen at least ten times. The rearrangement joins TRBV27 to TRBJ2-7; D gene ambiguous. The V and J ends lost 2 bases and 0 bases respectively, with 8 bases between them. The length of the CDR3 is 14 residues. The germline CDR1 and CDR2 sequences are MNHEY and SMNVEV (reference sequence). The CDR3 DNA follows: TGTGCCAGCAGTTTAAATGGGCCCTCCTACGAGCAGTACTTC. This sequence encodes CASSLNGPSYEQYF.

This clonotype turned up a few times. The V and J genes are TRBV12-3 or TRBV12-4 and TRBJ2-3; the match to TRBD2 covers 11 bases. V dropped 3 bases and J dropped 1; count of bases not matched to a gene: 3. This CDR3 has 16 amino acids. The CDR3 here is CASSLTSGVRTDTQYF. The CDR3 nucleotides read TGTGCCAGCAGTTTGACTAGCGGGGTGCGCACAGATACGCAGTATTTT.

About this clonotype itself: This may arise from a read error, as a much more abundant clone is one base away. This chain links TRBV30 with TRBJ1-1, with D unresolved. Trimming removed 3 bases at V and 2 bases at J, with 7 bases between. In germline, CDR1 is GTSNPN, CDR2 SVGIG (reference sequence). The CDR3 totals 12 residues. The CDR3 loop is CAWSHINTEAFF. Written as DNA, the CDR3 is TGTGCCTGGAGCCACATTAACACTGAAGCTTTCTTT.

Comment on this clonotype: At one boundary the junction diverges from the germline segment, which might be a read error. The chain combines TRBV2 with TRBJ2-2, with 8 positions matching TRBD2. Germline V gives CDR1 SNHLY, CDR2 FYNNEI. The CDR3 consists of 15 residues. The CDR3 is CASSTSGANTGELSF. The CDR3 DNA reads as TGTGCCAGCAGTACTAGCGGAGCGAACACCGGGGAGCTGTCTTTT.

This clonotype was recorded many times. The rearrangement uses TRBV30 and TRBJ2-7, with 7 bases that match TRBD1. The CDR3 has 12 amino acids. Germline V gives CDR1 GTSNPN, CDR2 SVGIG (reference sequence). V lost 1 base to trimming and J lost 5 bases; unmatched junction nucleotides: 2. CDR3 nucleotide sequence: TGTGCCTGGAGTGCCCAGGGGGACGAGCAGTACTTC. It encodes CAWSAQGDEQYF.

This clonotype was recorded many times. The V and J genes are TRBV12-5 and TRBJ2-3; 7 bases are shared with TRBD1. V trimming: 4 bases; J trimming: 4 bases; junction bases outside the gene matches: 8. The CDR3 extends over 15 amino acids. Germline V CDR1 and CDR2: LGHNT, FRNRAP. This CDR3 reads CASGSQQGLADTQYF. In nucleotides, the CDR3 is TGTGCTAGTGGTTCTCAACAGGGGTTGGCAGATACGCAGTATTTT.

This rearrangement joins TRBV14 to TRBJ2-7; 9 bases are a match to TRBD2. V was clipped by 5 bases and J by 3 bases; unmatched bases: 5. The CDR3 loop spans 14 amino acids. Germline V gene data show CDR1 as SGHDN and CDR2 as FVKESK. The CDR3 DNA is TGTGCCAGCAGCGCGGGGGGGTTCCGCTACGAGCAGTACTTC. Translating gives CASSAGGFRYEQYF.